These 4 T cell receptor beta chains were all obtained from the same sample, sequenced in a study of blood T cell repertoires in COVID-19. Only in-frame clones appear in the TCRdb table, and some are missing; sequencing was by immunoSEQ multiplex PCR. The table shows more than 200,000 clones, with 70% to 90% occurring only once. The sample consisted of peripheral blood. These receptors came from a woman aged 55-70 years with COVID-19, enrolled during active disease.

V gene TRBV28 combines with J gene TRBJ1-2, with D hard to call. Germline V gene lookup returns CDR1 MDHEN and CDR2 SYDVKM. The CDR3 is 13 amino acids. Trimming shortened V by 5 bases and J by 8 bases, and 15 bases separated the two germline ends. CDR3 sequence reads: CASSTRTFLGYTF. As DNA, the CDR3 is TGTGCCAGCAGTACTAGGACCTTCTTGGGCTACACCTTC.

The rearrangement joins TRBV19 to TRBJ2-2; 7 bases are a match to TRBD2. CDR3 length: 14 amino acids. Per germline, CDR1 LNHDA and CDR2 SQIVND (reference sequence). V was clipped by 8 bases and J by 2 bases; unmatched bases: 5. DNA of the CDR3: TGTGCCAGTCGGGGGGAAACTAACACCGGGGAGCTGTTTTTT. Translated, it gives CASRGETNTGELFF.

The chain is built from TRBV6-1 and TRBJ1-3; D gene uncertain. Trimming left V 3 bases short and J 7 bases short, with 7 bases between. CDR3 length equals 12 residues. Per germline, CDR1 MNHNS and CDR2 SASEGT. The CDR3 nucleotides read TGTGCCAGCAGTGATTTAGCGAACACCATATATTTT. This translates into CASSDLANTIYF.

This clone was recorded once. This rearrangement joins TRBV11-2 to TRBJ1-3; maybe TRBD1 (5 bases). Germline V gene data show CDR1 as SGHAT and CDR2 as FQNNGV. V was shortened by 5 bases and J by 4 bases, with 12 bases between the two germline ends. The CDR3 has 14 amino acids. The CDR3 protein is CASSPTGEGNTIYF. CDR3 sequence (DNA): TGTGCCAGCAGCCCGACGGGGGAGGGAAACACCATATATTTT.